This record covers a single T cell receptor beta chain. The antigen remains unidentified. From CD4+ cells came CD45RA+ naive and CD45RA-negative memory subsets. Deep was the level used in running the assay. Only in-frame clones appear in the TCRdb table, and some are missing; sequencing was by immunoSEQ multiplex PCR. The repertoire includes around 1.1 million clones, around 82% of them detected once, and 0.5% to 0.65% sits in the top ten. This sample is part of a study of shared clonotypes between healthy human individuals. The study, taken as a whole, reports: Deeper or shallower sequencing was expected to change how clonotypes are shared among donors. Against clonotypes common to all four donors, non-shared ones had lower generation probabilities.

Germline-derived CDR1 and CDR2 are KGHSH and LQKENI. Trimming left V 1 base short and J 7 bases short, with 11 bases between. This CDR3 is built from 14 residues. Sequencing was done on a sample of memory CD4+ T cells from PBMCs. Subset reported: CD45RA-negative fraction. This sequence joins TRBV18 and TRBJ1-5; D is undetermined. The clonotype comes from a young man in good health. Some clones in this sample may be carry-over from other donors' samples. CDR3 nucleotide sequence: TGTGCCAGCTCACCACGTGGTCCGGGCCAGCCCCAGCATTTT. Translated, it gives CASSPRGPGQPQHF.